A single T cell receptor beta chain is shown here with its context. The sample belongs to a study of blood T cell repertoires in COVID-19. Study-level information: Some COVID-19 samples were acute and others convalescent; all came from the United States, Italy and Spain. Sources were T cells, B-cell-depleted T cells, or PBMCs; the material itself was cDNA or gDNA.

Study processing details: Estimation of nucleated cell counts was performed using reference gene primer amplification. Assay used: immunoSEQ multiplex PCR; TCRdb lists only in-frame clones, some missing. The V and J calls and clone size were taken over from that table, and D and trimming were inferred from the DNA. The sample gives 250,000 to 350,000 clones, roughly 90% of which show up once; 0.94% is in the top ten. V gave up 2 bases and J gave up 7 bases, with 21 bases separating them. This CDR3 is 17 amino acids long. Germline V gene data show CDR1 as SGHTA and CDR2 as FQGNSA. The specimen sequenced was peripheral blood. The chain has TRBV7-2 and TRBJ1-5; possibly TRBD1 for D (5 bases). This clonotype was obtained from a woman aged 40 to 50 who had recovered from COVID-19. The CDR3 DNA sequence: TGTGCCAGCAGCTTATTAGGAGGGACGGGCAACCCGCAGCCCCAGCATTTT. Its translation: CASSLLGGTGNPQPQHF.